This T cell receptor beta chain was documented in a study of cytomegalovirus exposure and HLA in healthy donors. In the study overall: One earlier analysis, a look at 150 million to 200 million T cells, found fewer than 140 million unique TCR beta sequences. In an early release, HLA-typed donors contributed approximately 80 million unique TCR sequences. General observations from the study: Presence/absence analysis assumed near-uniform sequencing depth across donors. Despite most TCR sequences being rare, some public TCRs occurred in many donors.

The length of the CDR3 is 15 residues. Germline V gives CDR1 SGHVS, CDR2 FNYEAQ. With 60 Vbeta and 13 Jbeta primers, the PCR was carried out. Clones were sequenced by immunoSEQ multiplex PCR, and TCRdb holds only the in-frame ones, with some missing. The listing records roughly 120,000 clones. With regard to this clone: Antigen specificity is unknown.

The sample taken for sequencing was PBMCs. The chain employs TRBV7-6 and TRBJ2-5; TRBD2 aligns across 8 bases. Judging by the DNA end, TRBJ2-7 fits better; the J call may be wrong. The clonotype originates from a man aged 25 to 40 in good health and CMV-seronegative. CDR3 protein: CASSHPLAGLYEQYF. CDR3 sequence (DNA): TGTGCCAGCAGCCATCCCCTAGCGGGTCTATACGAGCAGTACTTC.